The 8 T cell receptor beta chains reported below all come from one sample, sequenced in a study of cytomegalovirus exposure and HLA in healthy donors. The PCR contained 60 Vbeta and 13 Jbeta primers. This table comes from immunoSEQ multiplex PCR, and its TCRdb copy is limited to in-frame clones, with some not included. The sample lists approximately 120,000 clones, under 85% occurring once. The sequencing input was PBMCs. The receptors derive from a woman aged 45-65 years in good health and CMV-seropositive.

In this sample, this clone turned up a few times. The gene calls are TRBV30 and TRBJ2-5, with D unclear. CDR1 is GTSNPN, CDR2 SVGIG, per germline (reference sequence). V lost 0 bases and J 8 bases, leaving 10 bases between the germline ends. CDR3 length: 12 residues. The CDR3 nucleotides are TGTGCCTGGAGTGTACCCGCAGGCACCCAGTACTTC. Translation: CAWSVPAGTQYF.

CDR3 sequence (DNA): TGTGCCTGGAGTAACGAGCCCCCCTACAATGAGCAGTTCTTC. It encodes CAWSNEPPYNEQFF. V gene TRBV30 combines with J gene TRBJ2-1; D call uncertain. CDR3 length: 14 residues. Germline CDR1 GTSNPN, CDR2 SVGIG (reference sequence). V was trimmed by 2 bases and J by 2 bases, leaving 10 bases between them.

Comments on this clone: Its ends do not fully match the called genes, so a read error is possible. The gene calls are TRBV19 and TRBJ1-5; 7 nucleotides match TRBD1. CDR3 length equals 14 residues. Germline V lookup: CDR1 LNHDA, CDR2 SQIVND (reference sequence). CDR3 residues: CASSVDRVGQPQHF. CDR3 DNA: TGTGCCAGTAGTGTAGACAGGGTAGGTCAGCCCCAGCATTTT.

The chain uses TRBV6-6 and TRBJ2-1, with 7 bases identical to TRBD1. CDR3 length equals 14 residues. Germline lookup yields CDR1 MNHNY and CDR2 SVGAGI (reference sequence). J gave up 6 bases and V 4 bases, and 6 bases lay outside the gene matches. CDR3 coding DNA: TGTGCCAGCAGTTTAGGGACAGAATTCAATGAGCAGTTCTTC. Its protein product is CASSLGTEFNEQFF.

The chain combines TRBV9 with TRBJ1-5, with D unclear. This CDR3 has 15 amino acids. Germline lookup yields CDR1 SGDLS and CDR2 YYNGEE. Trimming took 3 bases from V and 3 from J, leaving 13 bases between them. CDR3 in amino acids: CASSASGGDNQPQHF. As DNA, the CDR3 is TGTGCCAGCAGCGCCTCGGGAGGTGACAATCAGCCCCAGCATTTT.

This rearrangement joins TRBV28 to TRBJ1-4; D remains unclear. The CDR3 is made up of 15 amino acids. Germline V gene lookup returns CDR1 MDHEN and CDR2 SYDVKM. V lost 5 bases and J lost 8, with 18 bases in between. DNA for the CDR3: TGTGCCAGCAGTGAGAACCCGGCGGGGAGAGAAAAACTGTTTTTT. It yields the protein CASSENPAGREKLFF.

This clone was detected only once. The chain carries TRBV9 and TRBJ2-7; 7 bases are a match to TRBD2. The junction had 7 bases not matched to a gene; V was cut back by 4 bases and J by 6 bases. CDR1 is SGDLS and CDR2 is YYNGEE in the germline V gene. The CDR3 is 13 residues long. CDR3 nucleotide sequence: TGTGCCAGCAGCCCCGGACTAGTTCCCGAGCAGTACTTC. Its protein is CASSPGLVPEQYF.

V and J are TRBV6-1 and TRBJ2-5, with D possibly matching TRBD2 (6 bases). This CDR3 region has 12 residues. Trimming took 7 bases from V and 3 from J, leaving 9 bases between them. Germline V gene data show CDR1 as MNHNS and CDR2 as SASEGT. This CDR3 is CASTTGEETQYF. CDR3 DNA sequence: TGTGCCAGCACCACGGGGGAAGAGACCCAGTACTTC.